This entry describes one T cell receptor beta chain. The antigen remains unidentified. These data are taken from a study of blood T cells in healthy people across ages. The study's findings and limits: Estimates of diversity drawn from one million T cells were considered underestimates.

Sample-barcoded 5' priming and a J-beta primer mix drove a second PCR of roughly 6 to 12 cycles. Using its own MiXCR run on the 5' RACE reads, TCRdb lists one record per CDR3 protein. Found here are nearly 800,000 distinct CDR3 sequences, around three fifths of them singletons; the top ten hold more than 25%. The origin of this receptor is a man aged 35 to 55 in good health. Sequenced: blood.

The CDR3 DNA is TGCAGCGTCGGAAGCGGGAGTTCCTGGGAGCAGTACTTC. Translating gives CSVGSGSSWEQYF. This rearrangement joins TRBV29-1 to TRBJ2-7; 8 nucleotides match TRBD2. CDR1 is SQVTM, CDR2 ANQGSEA, per germline. Unmatched junction bases numbered 11, after V lost 6 bases and J lost 7 bases. The CDR3 extends over 13 amino acids.